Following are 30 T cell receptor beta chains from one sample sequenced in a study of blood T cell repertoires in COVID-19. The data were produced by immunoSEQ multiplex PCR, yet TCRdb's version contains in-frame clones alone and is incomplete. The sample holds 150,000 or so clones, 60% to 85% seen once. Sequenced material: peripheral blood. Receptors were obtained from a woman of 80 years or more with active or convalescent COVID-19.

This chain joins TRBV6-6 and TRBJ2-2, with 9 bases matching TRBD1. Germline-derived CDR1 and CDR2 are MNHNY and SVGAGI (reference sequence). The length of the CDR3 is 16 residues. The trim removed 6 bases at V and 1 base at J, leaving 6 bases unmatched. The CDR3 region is CASSPGQGWNTGELFF. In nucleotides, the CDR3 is TGTGCCAGCAGCCCGGGACAGGGATGGAACACCGGGGAGCTGTTTTTT.

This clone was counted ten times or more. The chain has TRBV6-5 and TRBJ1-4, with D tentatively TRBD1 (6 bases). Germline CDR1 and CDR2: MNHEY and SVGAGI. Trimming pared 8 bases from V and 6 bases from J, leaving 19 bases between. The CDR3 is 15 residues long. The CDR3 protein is CASGGGGGRDEKLFF. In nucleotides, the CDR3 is TGTGCCAGCGGAGGAGGGGGGGGCCGGGATGAAAAACTGTTTTTT.

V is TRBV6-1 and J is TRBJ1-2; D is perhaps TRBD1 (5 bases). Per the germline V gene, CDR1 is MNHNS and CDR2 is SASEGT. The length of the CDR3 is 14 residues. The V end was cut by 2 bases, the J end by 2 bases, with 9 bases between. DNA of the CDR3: TGTGCCAGCAGTGAAATTAAGGGGAACTATGGCTACACCTTC. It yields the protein CASSEIKGNYGYTF.

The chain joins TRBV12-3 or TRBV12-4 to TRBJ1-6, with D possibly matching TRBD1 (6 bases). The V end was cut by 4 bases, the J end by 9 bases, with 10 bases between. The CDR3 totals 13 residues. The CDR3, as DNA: TGTGCCAGCAGTTCAGGGGAAAGTTCACCCCTCCACTTT. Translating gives CASSSGESSPLHF.

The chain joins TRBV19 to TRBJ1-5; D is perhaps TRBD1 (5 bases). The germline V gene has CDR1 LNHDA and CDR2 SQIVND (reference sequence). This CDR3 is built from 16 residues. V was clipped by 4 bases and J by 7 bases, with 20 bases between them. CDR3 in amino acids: CASSTPRSGVRQPQHF. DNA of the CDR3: TGTGCCAGTAGTACCCCCCGGTCGGGGGTTCGGCAGCCCCAGCATTTT.

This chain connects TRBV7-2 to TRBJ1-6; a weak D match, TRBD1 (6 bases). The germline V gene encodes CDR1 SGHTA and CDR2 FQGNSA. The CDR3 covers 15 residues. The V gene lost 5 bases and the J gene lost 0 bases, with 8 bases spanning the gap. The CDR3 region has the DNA TGTGCCAGCAGCAAGGACAGCTCCTATAATTCACCCCTCCACTTT. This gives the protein CASSKDSSYNSPLHF.

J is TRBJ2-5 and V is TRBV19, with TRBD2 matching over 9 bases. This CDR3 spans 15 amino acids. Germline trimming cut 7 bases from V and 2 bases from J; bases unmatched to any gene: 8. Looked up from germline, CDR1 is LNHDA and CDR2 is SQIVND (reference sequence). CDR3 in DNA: TGTGCCAGTACTCGAAGCGGGGGGCCGCAAGAGACCCAGTACTTC. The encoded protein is CASTRSGGPQETQYF.

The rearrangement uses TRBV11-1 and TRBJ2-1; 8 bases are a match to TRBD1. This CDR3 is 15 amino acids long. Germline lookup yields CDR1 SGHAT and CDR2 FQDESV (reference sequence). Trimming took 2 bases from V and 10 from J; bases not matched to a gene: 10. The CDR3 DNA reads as TGTGCCAGCAGCTTACCCGGACAGGGCAGGTACGAGCAGTTCTTC. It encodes CASSLPGQGRYEQFF.

The DNA of the CDR3 is TGTGCCAGCATCCTGGAGGGGGCTCTAGATTCACCCCTCCACTTT. Translation gives CASILEGALDSPLHF. The chain links TRBV7-9 to TRBJ1-6, with 7 positions matching TRBD1. The junction had 11 bases not matched to a gene; V was cut back by 7 bases and J by 8 bases. CDR3 length equals 15 residues. Germline V gene data show CDR1 as SEHNR and CDR2 as FQNEAQ (reference sequence).

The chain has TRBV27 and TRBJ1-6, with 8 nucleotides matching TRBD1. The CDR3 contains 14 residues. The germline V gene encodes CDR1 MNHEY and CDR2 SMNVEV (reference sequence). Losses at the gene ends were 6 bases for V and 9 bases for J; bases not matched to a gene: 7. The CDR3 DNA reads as TGTGCCAGCAGAACAGGACAGGGTACTTCACCCCTCCACTTT. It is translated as CASRTGQGTSPLHF.

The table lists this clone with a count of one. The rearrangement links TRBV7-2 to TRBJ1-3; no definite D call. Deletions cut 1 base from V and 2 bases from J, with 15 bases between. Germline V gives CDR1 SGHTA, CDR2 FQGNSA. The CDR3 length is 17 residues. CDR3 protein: CASSLGRFGFAGNTIYF. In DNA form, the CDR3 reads TGTGCCAGCAGCTTAGGGAGGTTCGGGTTTGCTGGAAACACCATATATTTT.

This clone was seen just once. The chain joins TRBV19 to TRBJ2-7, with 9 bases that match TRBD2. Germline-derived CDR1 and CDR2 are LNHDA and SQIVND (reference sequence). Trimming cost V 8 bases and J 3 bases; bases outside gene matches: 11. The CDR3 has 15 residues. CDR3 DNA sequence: TGTGCCAGTGGTCCGGGAGCGGGGGGCCTCTACGAGCAGTACTTC. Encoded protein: CASGPGAGGLYEQYF.

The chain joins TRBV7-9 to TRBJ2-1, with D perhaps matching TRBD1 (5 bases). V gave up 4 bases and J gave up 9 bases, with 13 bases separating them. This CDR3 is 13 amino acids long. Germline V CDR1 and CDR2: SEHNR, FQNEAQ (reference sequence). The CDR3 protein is CASSYPGQGEQFF. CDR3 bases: TGTGCCAGCAGCTATCCCGGGCAGGGTGAGCAGTTCTTC.

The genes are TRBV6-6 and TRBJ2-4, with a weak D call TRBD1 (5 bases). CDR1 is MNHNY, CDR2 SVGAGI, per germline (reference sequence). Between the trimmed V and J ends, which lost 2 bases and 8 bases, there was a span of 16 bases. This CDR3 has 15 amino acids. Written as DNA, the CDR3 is TGTGCCAGCAGTTACGGTTCACAGGTCAGAGACATTCAGTACTTC. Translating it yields CASSYGSQVRDIQYF.

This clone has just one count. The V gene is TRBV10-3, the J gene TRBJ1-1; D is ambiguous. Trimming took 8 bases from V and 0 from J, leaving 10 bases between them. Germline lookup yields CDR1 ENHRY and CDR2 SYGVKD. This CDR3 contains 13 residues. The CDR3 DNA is TGTGCCATCTCTCAGATAATGAACACTGAAGCTTTCTTT. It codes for CAISQIMNTEAFF.

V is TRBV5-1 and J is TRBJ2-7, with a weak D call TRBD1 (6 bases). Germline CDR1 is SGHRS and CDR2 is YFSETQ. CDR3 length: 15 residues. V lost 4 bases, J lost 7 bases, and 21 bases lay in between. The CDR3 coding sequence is TGCGCCAGCAGCGAGACAGGTGCCCCCAAAGGAGAGCAGTACTTC. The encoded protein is CASSETGAPKGEQYF.

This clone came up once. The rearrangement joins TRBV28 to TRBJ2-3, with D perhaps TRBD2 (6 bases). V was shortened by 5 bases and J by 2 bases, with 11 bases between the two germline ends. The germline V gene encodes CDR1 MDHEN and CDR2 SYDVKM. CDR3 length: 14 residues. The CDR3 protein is CASSVRGTTDTQYF. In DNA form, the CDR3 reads TGTGCCAGCAGTGTACGGGGGACCACAGATACGCAGTATTTT.

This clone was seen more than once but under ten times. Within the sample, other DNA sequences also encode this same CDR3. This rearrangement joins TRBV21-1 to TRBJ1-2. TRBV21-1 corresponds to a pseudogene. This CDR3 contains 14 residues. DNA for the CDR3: TGTGCCAGCAGCAAAGAGGCCAGGGAGGTGGACTACACCTTC. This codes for CASSKEAREVDYTF.

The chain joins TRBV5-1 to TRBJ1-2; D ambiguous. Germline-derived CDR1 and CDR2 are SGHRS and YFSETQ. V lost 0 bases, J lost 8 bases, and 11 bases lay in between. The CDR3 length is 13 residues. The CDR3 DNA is TGCGCCAGCAGCTTGGGGGCGGGCCTGGGCTACACCTTC. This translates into CASSLGAGLGYTF.

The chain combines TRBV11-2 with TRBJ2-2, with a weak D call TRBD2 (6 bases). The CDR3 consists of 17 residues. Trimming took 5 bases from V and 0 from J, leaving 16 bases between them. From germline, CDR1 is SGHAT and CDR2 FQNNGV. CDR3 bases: TGTGCCAGCAGCGGAGGGGTCGGCGGGGCGAACACCGGGGAGCTGTTTTTT. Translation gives CASSGGVGGANTGELFF.

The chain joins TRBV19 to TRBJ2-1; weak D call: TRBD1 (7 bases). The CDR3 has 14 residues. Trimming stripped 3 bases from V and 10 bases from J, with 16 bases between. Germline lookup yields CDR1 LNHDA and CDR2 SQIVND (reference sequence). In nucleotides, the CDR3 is TGTGCCAGTAGTATTCAGGGGGGAGGAGGAGAGCAGTTCTTC. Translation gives CASSIQGGGGEQFF.

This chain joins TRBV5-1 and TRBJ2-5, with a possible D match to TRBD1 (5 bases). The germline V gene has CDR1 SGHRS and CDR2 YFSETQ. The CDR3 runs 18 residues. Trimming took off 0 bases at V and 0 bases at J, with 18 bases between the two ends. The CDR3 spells CASSLGGGEKRYQETQYF. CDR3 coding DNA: TGCGCCAGCAGCTTGGGGGGCGGAGAAAAAAGGTACCAAGAGACCCAGTACTTC.

The CDR3 DNA reads as TGCGCCAGCAGCCAAGACCCCTCGGGAGCTTGGGGTGGCTACACCTTC. This translates into CASSQDPSGAWGGYTF. This rearrangement joins TRBV4-3 to TRBJ1-2; D unclear. This CDR3 is 16 amino acids long. Germline CDR1 LGHNA, CDR2 YSLEER. The V end was cut by 0 bases, the J end by 7 bases, with 18 bases between.

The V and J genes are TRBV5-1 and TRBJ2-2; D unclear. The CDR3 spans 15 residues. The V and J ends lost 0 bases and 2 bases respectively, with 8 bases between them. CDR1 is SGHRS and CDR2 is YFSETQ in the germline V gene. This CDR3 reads CASSLAPFNTGELFF. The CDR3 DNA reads TGCGCCAGCAGCTTGGCCCCATTTAACACCGGGGAGCTGTTTTTT.

The CDR3 reads CATSTGTGTDTQYF. The CDR3 DNA sequence: TGTGCCACCAGCACCGGGACAGGGACAGATACGCAGTATTTT. The chain carries TRBV15 and TRBJ2-3, with TRBD1 matching over 9 bases. Germline assignment: CDR1 LNHNV and CDR2 YYDKDF (reference sequence). The CDR3 length is 14 residues. The V segment lost 4 bases and the J segment 3 bases; nucleotides outside the gene matches: 2.

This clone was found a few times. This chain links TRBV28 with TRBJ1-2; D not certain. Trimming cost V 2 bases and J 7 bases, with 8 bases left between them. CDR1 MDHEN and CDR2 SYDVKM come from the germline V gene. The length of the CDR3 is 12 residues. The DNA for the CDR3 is TGTGCCAGCAGTTTACAGCGGGTTGGCTACACCTTC. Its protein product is CASSLQRVGYTF.

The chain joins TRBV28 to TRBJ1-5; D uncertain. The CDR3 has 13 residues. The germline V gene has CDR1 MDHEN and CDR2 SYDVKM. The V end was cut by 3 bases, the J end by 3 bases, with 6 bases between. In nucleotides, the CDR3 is TGTGCCAGCAGTTTTTACTACAATCAGCCCCAGCATTTT. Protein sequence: CASSFYYNQPQHF.

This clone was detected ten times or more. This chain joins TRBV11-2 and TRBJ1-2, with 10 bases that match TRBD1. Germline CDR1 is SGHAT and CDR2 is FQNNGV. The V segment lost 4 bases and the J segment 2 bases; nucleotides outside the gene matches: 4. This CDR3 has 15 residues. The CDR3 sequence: CASSSTGGFNYGYTF. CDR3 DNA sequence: TGTGCCAGCAGCTCGACAGGGGGCTTCAACTATGGCTACACCTTC.

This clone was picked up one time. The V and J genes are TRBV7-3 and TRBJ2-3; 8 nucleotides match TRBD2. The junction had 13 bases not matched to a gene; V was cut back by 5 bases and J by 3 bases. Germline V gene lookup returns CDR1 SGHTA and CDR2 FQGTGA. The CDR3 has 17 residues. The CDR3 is CASSPTPFSGGTDTQYF. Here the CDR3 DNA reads TGTGCCAGCAGCCCGACCCCTTTCAGCGGGGGAACAGATACGCAGTATTTT.

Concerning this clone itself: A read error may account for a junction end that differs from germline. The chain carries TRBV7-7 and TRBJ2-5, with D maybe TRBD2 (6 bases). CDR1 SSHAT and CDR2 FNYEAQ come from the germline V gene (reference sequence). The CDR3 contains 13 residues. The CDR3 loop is CASSSARGETQYF. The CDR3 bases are TGTGCTAGCAGCTCCGCTCGGGGGGAGACCCAGTACTTC.